This T cell receptor beta chain was sequenced during a study of human T cells and chemical hapten exposure. Study results and caveats: Unchanged with DPC sensitization were TCRs above 1 in 1000 frequency.

TCRdb reanalysed the RACE reads using MiXCR and keeps one entry per CDR3 protein. The top ten clones hold under 4% of a sample with more than 70,000 distinct CDR3 sequences, about 10% of them seen once. As regards this clonotype: Its antigen is not known.

Time point in this sample: patch test 1, 2 weeks after DPC sensitization. Treatment denoted: therapeutic diphenylcyclopropenone sensitization with weekly scalp DPC. Trimming left V 0 bases short and J 10 bases short, with 19 bases between. The CDR3 covers 16 residues. Germline V CDR1 and CDR2: LGHDT, YNNKEL (reference sequence). J is TRBJ1-5 and V is TRBV3-1; TRBD1 is a possible D gene (5 bases). The TCR comes from a woman aged 60-75 years with alopecia areata. Some clones in this sample may be carry-over from other donors' samples. Sample: whole blood, taken in connection with sensitization to the hapten diphenylcyclopropenone (DPC). The CDR3 here is CASSQDPGSFGHPQHF. CDR3 nucleotide sequence: TGTGCCAGCAGCCAAGATCCAGGGTCTTTCGGTCACCCCCAGCATTTT.